This TCR beta chain is drawn from a study of OX40 agonist ivuxolimab in advanced cancers. The assay was immunoSEQ multiplex PCR, and TCRdb's table has in-frame clones only and misses some. The table has some 77,000 clones, 75% to 90% seen once. Study observations and caveats: Patients with a partial response at 0.1-3.0 mg/kg had among the lowest clonal expansion. In the expanded peripheral T cells, antigen specificity was never determined.

Regarding this clone: Antigen specificity is unknown.

Germline V gene sequence: CDR1 SGHTA, CDR2 FQGTGA. CDR3 length: 15 residues. V was cut by 5 bases and J by 6 bases, with 19 bases left in between. At baseline, cycle 4 day 1, and cycle 7 day 1, blood was sampled. Specimen: CD4+ or CD8+ T cells sorted from blood, collected in a trial of the OX40 agonist ivuxolimab. The chain carries TRBV7-3 and TRBJ1-1, with D possibly TRBD1 on 6 matching bases. This TCR was recovered from an adult with an advanced solid tumor such as melanoma, head and neck, liver or kidney cancer. The chain's CDR3 is CASSPGGGGGSEAFF. CDR3 bases: TGTGCCAGCAGCCCCGGAGGGGGAGGTGGTTCTGAAGCTTTCTTT.